This T cell receptor (beta chain) was identified during a study of spatial heterogeneity in lung cancer. Study-level results: Among blood samples, ubiquitous expanded tumor TCRs appeared more at resection than at follow-up.

Regarding this clonotype: Its antigen is still unknown.

Documented time point: sample taken at primary tumor resection. Whole RNA obtained from tumor, nontumor lung or frozen PBMC underwent sequencing without sorting. The CDR3 spans 15 residues. Germline V CDR1 and CDR2: MGHRA, YSYEKL. V lost 1 base and J lost 7; bases outside the gene matches: 4. In the library, each TCR cDNA molecule bore its own unique molecular identifier. TCRdb processed the 5' RACE reads anew with MiXCR; each CDR3 protein has one entry. Of 10,000 to 11,000 distinct CDR3 sequences listed, roughly 24% are singletons. The source is a female donor with early-stage non-small cell lung cancer. This rearrangement joins TRBV4-1 to TRBJ1-4, with 9 bases lining up with TRBD1. The sample was PBMCs, taken at surgery. The CDR3 DNA is TGCGCCAGCAGCCAAGTTGGGACAGGGCCTGAAAAACTGTTTTTT. This codes for CASSQVGTGPEKLFF.